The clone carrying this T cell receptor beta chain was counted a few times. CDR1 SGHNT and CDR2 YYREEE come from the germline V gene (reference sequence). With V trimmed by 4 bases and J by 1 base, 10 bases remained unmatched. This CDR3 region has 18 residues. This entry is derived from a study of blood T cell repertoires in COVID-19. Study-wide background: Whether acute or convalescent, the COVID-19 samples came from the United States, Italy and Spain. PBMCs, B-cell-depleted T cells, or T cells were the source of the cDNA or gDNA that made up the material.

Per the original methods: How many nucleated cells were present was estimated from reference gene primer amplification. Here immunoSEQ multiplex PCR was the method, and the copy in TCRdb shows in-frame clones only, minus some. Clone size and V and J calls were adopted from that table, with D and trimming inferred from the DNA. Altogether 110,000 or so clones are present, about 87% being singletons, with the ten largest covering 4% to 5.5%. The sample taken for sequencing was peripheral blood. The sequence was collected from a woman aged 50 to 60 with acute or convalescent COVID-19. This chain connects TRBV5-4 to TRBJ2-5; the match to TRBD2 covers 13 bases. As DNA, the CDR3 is TGTGCCAGCAGCAGAGGACTAGCGGGAGTCTCTATCCAAGAGACCCAGTACTTC. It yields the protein CASSRGLAGVSIQETQYF.